This record covers a single TCR beta chain. The sample belongs to a study of cytomegalovirus exposure and HLA in healthy donors. The CDR3 spans 15 residues. The trim removed 5 bases at V and 7 bases at J, leaving 7 bases unmatched. Germline CDR1 reads LNHDA; CDR2 reads SQIVND (reference sequence). PCR employed 60 Vbeta and 13 Jbeta primers. Some clones are missing from TCRdb's copy, which holds only in-frame ones; the method was immunoSEQ multiplex PCR. This table holds approximately 81,000 clones, about four fifths found once. The sample taken for sequencing was PBMCs. V usage is TRBV19 and J usage is TRBJ1-5, with 11 bases identical to TRBD1. The sequence derives from a woman between 45 and 60 years old in good health and CMV-seronegative. CDR3 protein: CASSLRTGGRQPQHF. The DNA for the CDR3 is TGTGCCAGTAGTCTCCGGACAGGGGGCCGACAGCCCCAGCATTTT. The full variable domain, with the rest looked up from reference TRBV19 and TRBJ1-5, is DGGITQSPKYLFRKEGQNVTLSCEQNLNHDAMYWYRQDPGQGLRLIYYSQIVNDFQKGDIAEGYSVSREKKESFPLTVTSAQKNPTAFYLCASSLRTGGRQPQHFGDGTRLSIL.